The 22 T cell receptor beta chains below were found in one sample sequenced in a study of Graves' ophthalmopathy and Graves' hyperthyroidism. The TCR beta CDR3 regions underwent amplification from RNA transcripts. An initial RT-PCR round employing HTBI primers preceded a second-round multiplex PCR. TCRdb reprocessed the multiplex PCR reads via MiXCR and lists one record per CDR3 protein. The sample lists 350,000 to 450,000 distinct CDR3 sequences, about 16% occurring once. The material sequenced was peripheral blood. The receptors derive from a woman aged 18-29 years with Graves' ophthalmopathy.

In its sample, this clonotype was seen many times. This chain joins TRBV11-2 and TRBJ2-2; tentatively, D is TRBD1 or TRBD2 (5 bases each). This CDR3 region has 16 residues. Germline CDR1 is SGHAT and CDR2 is FQNNGV. Between the trimmed V and J ends, which lost 3 bases and 1 base, there was a span of 12 bases. This chain's CDR3 is CASSFHRGGNTGELFF. CDR3 nucleotide sequence: TGTGCCAGCAGCTTCCACCGGGGCGGGAACACCGGGGAGCTGTTTTTT.

In its sample, this clonotype was seen many times. The V call is TRBV5-1, the J call TRBJ2-6; 9 bases match TRBD2. This CDR3 spans 18 amino acids. Germline assignment: CDR1 SGHRS and CDR2 YFSETQ. V was pared by 6 bases and J by 2 bases, with 12 bases of the junction left unmatched. In DNA form, the CDR3 reads TGCGCCAGCAAGTCCACAGGCGGGGGGGAGCCTGGGGCCAACGTCCTGACTTTC. It translates to CASKSTGGGEPGANVLTF. The full variable domain, with the rest looked up from reference TRBV5-1 and TRBJ2-6, is KAGVTQTPRYLIKTRGQQVTLSCSPISGHRSVSWYQQTPGQGLQFLFEYFSETQRNKGNFPGRFSGRQFSNSRSEMNVSTLELGDSALYLCASKSTGGGEPGANVLTFGAGSRLTVL.

This clonotype has ten or more counts. V usage is TRBV24-1 and J usage is TRBJ2-7; TRBD1 is a possible D gene (6 bases). The CDR3 totals 12 residues. CDR1 is KGHDR and CDR2 is SFDVKD in the germline V gene. Trimming shortened V by 4 bases and J by 3 bases, and 6 bases separated the two germline ends. The CDR3 sequence: CATSDRGYEQYF. CDR3 bases: TGTGCCACCAGTGACAGGGGCTACGAGCAGTACTTC.

This chain joins TRBV6-1 and TRBJ2-7; D gene unclear. This CDR3 is built from 13 residues. Germline CDR1 and CDR2: MNHNS and SASEGT. Trimming removed 8 bases from V and 0 bases from J, with 11 bases in between. The CDR3 protein is CASGQVSSYEQYF. CDR3 bases: TGTGCCAGCGGTCAGGTGAGCTCCTACGAGCAGTACTTC.

This clonotype has at least ten counts. One end of the junction does not line up with germline, which may come from a read error. The rearrangement uses TRBV7-7 and TRBJ2-5; D may be TRBD1 (6 bases). CDR3 size: 17 residues. CDR1 is SSHAT and CDR2 is FNYEAQ in the germline V gene (reference sequence). CDR3 nucleotides: TGTGCTAGCAGCTCCATAACCACCGGGACATACCAAGAGACCCAGTACTTC. This translates into CASSSITTGTYQETQYF.

This clonotype showed up many times. The chain recombines TRBV11-1 with TRBJ2-7; TRBD2 matches 13 bases. The CDR3 is 16 amino acids. Germline V gene data show CDR1 as SGHAT and CDR2 as FQDESV (reference sequence). V was pared by 2 bases and J by 6 bases, with 7 bases of the junction left unmatched. CDR3: CASSLKEGLAGFEQYF. In DNA form, the CDR3 reads TGTGCCAGCAGCTTAAAAGAGGGACTAGCGGGGTTCGAGCAGTACTTC.

The genes are TRBV11-2 and TRBJ1-1; 8 bases are shared with TRBD1. In germline, CDR1 is SGHAT, CDR2 FQNNGV. J was trimmed by 4 bases and V by 11 bases; bases with no gene match: 18. CDR3 length: 16 residues. The CDR3 region is CAWSPSDRVGSTEAFF. The CDR3 DNA reads as TGTGCCTGGAGTCCCTCGGACAGGGTGGGAAGCACTGAAGCTTTCTTT.

This clonotype was found many times. Germline and junction disagree at one end, which may indicate a read error. This chain uses TRBV7-2 with TRBJ2-5; 12 bases are shared with TRBD2. CDR3 size: 12 residues. The germline V gene has CDR1 SGHTA and CDR2 FQGNSA. The CDR3 region is CASSQTSGGASF. DNA for the CDR3: TGTGCCAGCAGCCAGACTAGCGGGGGTGCCTCGTTC.

This clonotype came up many times. The chain carries TRBV6-2 or TRBV6-3 and TRBJ1-6; the D is unclear. The CDR3 is 17 amino acids. Germline V lookup: CDR1 MNHEY, CDR2 SVGEGT. The V end was cut by 6 bases, the J end by 0 bases, with 15 bases between. Written as DNA, the CDR3 is TGTGCCAGCAGGAGGGAGAAGAACTCCTCCTATAATTCACCCCTCCACTTT. Translated: CASRREKNSSYNSPLHF.

This clonotype was recorded many times. The rearrangement uses TRBV6-2 or TRBV6-3 and TRBJ2-7; 11 bases are shared with TRBD1. After removal of 8 bases from V and 3 bases from J, the junction contained 3 bases not matched to a gene. The CDR3 loop spans 13 amino acids. Germline assignment: CDR1 MNHEY and CDR2 SVGEGT. The CDR3 coding sequence is TGTGCCAGCCGGACAGGGGGCCTCTACGAGCAGTACTTC. Its translation: CASRTGGLYEQYF.

The genes are TRBV30 and TRBJ1-1; tentatively, D is TRBD1 (5 bases). Trimming removed 5 bases from V and 5 bases from J, with 12 bases in between. CDR1 and CDR2 from the germline V gene are GTSNPN and SVGIG (reference sequence). The CDR3 spans 12 residues. The CDR3 here is CAWGTGNTEAFF. The CDR3 nucleotides read TGTGCCTGGGGGACGGGGAATACTGAAGCTTTCTTT.

V usage is TRBV6-1 and J usage is TRBJ1-5; TRBD1 is a possible D gene (6 bases). CDR1 is MNHNS, CDR2 SASEGT, per germline. Trimming took 3 bases from V and 13 from J, leaving 10 bases between them. The CDR3 covers 11 residues. CDR3 nucleotides: TGTGCCAGCAGTGACACAGGGTTACAGCATTTT. Protein: CASSDTGLQHF.

The sample holds many counts of this clonotype. V and J are TRBV30 and TRBJ2-4; D ambiguous. This CDR3 spans 15 amino acids. Trimming left V 0 bases short and J 0 bases short, with 9 bases between. Germline CDR1 GTSNPN, CDR2 SVGIG (reference sequence). CDR3 in amino acids: CAWSVPASAKNIQYF. CDR3 in DNA: TGTGCCTGGAGTGTCCCGGCCTCAGCCAAAAACATTCAGTACTTC.

Details on this clonotype: A read error may account for a junction end that differs from germline. J is TRBJ1-2 and V is TRBV12-3 or TRBV12-4, with D unclear. The CDR3 is 13 residues long. CDR3 bases: TGTTCCAGCAGTTCCGGACTTAACTATGGCTACACCTTC. It specifies CSSSSGLNYGYTF.

This clonotype came up a few times. The chain has TRBV6-5 and TRBJ1-1, with D hard to call. The length of the CDR3 is 14 residues. Germline CDR1 and CDR2: MNHEY and SVGAGI. Trimming stripped 2 bases from V and 1 base from J, with 8 bases between. This CDR3 reads CASSYLDKNTEAFF. CDR3 coding DNA: TGTGCCAGCAGTTACCTCGACAAGAACACTGAAGCTTTCTTT.

This clonotype was seen a single time. V gene TRBV11-2 combines with J gene TRBJ1-1, with a possible D match to TRBD1 (5 bases). The CDR3 extends over 19 amino acids. Germline-derived CDR1 and CDR2 are SGHAT and FQNNGV. V lost 1 base and J 0 bases, leaving 21 bases between the germline ends. CDR3 coding DNA: TGTGCCAGCAGCTTAGGACGTAGGGGTAGTAGGGTGCTGAACACTGAAGCTTTCTTT. It encodes CASSLGRRGSRVLNTEAFF. Using reference TRBV11-2 and TRBJ1-1 for the parts outside the CDR3, the full variable domain is EAGVAQSPRYKIIEKRQSVAFWCNPISGHATLYWYQQILGQGPKLLIQFQNNGVVDDSQLPKDRFSAERLKGVDSTLKIQPAKLEDSAVYLCASSLGRRGSRVLNTEAFFGQGTRLTVV.

The chain joins TRBV10-3 to TRBJ1-2; D is undetermined. The CDR3 runs 13 residues. The V gene lost 3 bases and the J gene lost 3 bases, with 8 bases spanning the gap. CDR1 ENHRY and CDR2 SYGVKD come from the germline V gene. The CDR3 is CAISENGYYGYTF. The CDR3 DNA reads as TGTGCCATCAGTGAAAACGGATACTATGGCTACACCTTC.

The chain employs TRBV30 and TRBJ1-1; a possible D gene is TRBD1 (6 bases). V lost 2 bases and J lost 8, with 15 bases in between. CDR3 length: 13 amino acids. Germline CDR1 is GTSNPN and CDR2 is SVGIG (reference sequence). The CDR3, as DNA: TGTGCCTGGAGTCCCTATGGGGGGCGCGAAGCTTTCTTT. It yields the protein CAWSPYGGREAFF.

This clonotype was found many times. The J gene is TRBJ1-5, the V gene TRBV30; a possible D gene is TRBD1 (5 bases). The CDR3 runs to 12 residues. The V end lost 4 bases, the J end lost 1 base, and 5 bases lay between the germline ends. CDR1 is GTSNPN and CDR2 is SVGIG in the germline V gene (reference sequence). The DNA for the CDR3 is TGTGCCTGGACAGGGAGCAATCAGCCCCAGCATTTT. Its translation is CAWTGSNQPQHF.

This clonotype was recorded at least ten times. The chain is built from TRBV11-2 and TRBJ2-5, with 13 bases aligning to TRBD2. The CDR3 spans 17 residues. J lost 5 bases, V lost 0 bases, and 6 bases had no gene match. Germline assignment: CDR1 SGHAT and CDR2 FQNNGV. CDR3: CASSLELAGGPRETQYF. The CDR3 DNA reads as TGTGCCAGCAGCTTAGAACTAGCGGGAGGGCCTCGGGAGACCCAGTACTTC.

V and J are TRBV7-3 and TRBJ1-5, with a tentative D call TRBD1 (6 bases). V gave up 11 bases and J gave up 3 bases, with 38 bases separating them. This CDR3 is built from 21 residues. The germline V gene has CDR1 SGHTA and CDR2 FQGTGA. CDR3 residues: CAHTPGHPRGLGLISNQPQHF. The CDR3 coding sequence is TGTGCCCATACCCCGGGACACCCGAGGGGCCTTGGGTTAATTTCCAATCAGCCCCAGCATTTT.

This clonotype was detected ten times or more. The rearrangement joins TRBV20-1 to TRBJ1-6; D is ambiguous. The germline CDR1 and CDR2 sequences are DFQATT and SNEGSKA (reference sequence). The CDR3 spans 13 residues. V dropped 2 bases and J dropped 5 bases, with 7 bases sitting between them. This chain's CDR3 is CSARTRNNSPLHF. CDR3 bases: TGCAGTGCTAGAACCAGGAATAATTCACCCCTCCACTTT.